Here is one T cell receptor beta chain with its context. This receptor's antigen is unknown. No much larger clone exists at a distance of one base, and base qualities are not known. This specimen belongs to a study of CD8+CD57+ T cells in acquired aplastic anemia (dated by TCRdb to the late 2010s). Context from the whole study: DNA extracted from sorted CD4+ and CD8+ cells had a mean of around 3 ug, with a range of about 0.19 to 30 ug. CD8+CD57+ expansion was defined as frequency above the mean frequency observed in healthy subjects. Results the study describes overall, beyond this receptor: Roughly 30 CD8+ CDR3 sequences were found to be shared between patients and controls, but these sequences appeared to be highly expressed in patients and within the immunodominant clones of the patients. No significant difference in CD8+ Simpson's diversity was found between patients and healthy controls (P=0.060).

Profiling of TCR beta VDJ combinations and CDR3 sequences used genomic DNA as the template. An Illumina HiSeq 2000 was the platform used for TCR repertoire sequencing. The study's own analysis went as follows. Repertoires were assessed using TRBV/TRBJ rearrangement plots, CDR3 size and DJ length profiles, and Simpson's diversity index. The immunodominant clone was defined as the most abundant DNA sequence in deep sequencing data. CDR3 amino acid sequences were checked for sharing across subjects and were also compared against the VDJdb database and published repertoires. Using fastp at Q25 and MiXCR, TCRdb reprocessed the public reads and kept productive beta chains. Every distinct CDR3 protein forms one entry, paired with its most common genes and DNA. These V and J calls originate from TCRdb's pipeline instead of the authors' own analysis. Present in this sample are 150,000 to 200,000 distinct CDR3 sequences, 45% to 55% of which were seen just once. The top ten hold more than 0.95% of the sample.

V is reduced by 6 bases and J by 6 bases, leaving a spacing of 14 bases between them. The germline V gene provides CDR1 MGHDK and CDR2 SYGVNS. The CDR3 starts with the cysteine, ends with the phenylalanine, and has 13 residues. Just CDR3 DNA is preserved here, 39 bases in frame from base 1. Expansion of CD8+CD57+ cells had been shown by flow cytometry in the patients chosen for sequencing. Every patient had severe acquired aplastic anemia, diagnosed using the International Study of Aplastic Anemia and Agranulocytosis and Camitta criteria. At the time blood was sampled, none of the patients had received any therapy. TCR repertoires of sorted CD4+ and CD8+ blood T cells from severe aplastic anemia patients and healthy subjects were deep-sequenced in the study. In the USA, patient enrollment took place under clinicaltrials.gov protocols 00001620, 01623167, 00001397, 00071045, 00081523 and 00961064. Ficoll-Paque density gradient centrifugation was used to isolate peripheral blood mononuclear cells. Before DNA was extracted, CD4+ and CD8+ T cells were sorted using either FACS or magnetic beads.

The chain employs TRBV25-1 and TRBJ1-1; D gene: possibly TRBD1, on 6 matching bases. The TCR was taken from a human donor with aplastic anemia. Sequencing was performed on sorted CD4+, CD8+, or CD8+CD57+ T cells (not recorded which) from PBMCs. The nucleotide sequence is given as TGTGCCAGCAGAGGGGGTCTAATCCCTGAAGCTTTCTTT. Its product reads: CASRGGLIPEAFF. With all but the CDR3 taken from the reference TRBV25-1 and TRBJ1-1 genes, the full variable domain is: EADIYQTPRYLVIGTGKKITLECSQTMGHDKMYWYQQDPGMELHLIHYSYGVNSTEKGDLSSESTVSRIRTEHFPLTLESARPSHTSQYLCASRGGLIPEAFFGQGTRLTVV.